The entry below describes one T cell receptor (beta chain). Trimming removed 4 bases from V and 1 base from J, with 17 bases in between. The CDR3 is made up of 16 amino acids. Germline CDR1 reads SGHRS; CDR2 reads YFSETQ. The sample belongs to a study of blood T cell repertoires in COVID-19. The data were produced by immunoSEQ multiplex PCR, yet TCRdb's version contains in-frame clones alone and is incomplete. The top ten hold roughly 8.3% of the sample, which has roughly 150,000 clones, more than 75% seen once. Seattle's cohort entered during active infection and was followed longitudinally. The chain has TRBV5-1 and TRBJ2-5; possibly TRBD1 for D (7 bases). The sample consisted of peripheral blood. The TCR comes from a woman in her fifties or sixties with COVID-19, enrolled during active disease. The CDR3 is CASSRAPGDSQETQYF. CDR3 nucleotides: TGCGCCAGCAGCAGGGCCCCGGGGGACAGCCAAGAGACCCAGTACTTC.